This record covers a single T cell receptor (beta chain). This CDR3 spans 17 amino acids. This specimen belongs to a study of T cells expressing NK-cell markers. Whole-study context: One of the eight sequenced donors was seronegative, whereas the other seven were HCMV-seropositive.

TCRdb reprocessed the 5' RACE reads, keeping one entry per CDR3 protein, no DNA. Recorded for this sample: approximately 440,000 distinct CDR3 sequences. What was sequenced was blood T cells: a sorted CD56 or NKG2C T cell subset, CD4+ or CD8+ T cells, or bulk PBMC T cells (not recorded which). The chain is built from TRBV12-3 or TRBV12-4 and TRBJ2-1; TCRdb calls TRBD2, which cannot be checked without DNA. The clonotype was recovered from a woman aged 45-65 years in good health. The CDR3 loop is CASSPLAGGYSYNEQFF.